This T cell receptor beta chain is drawn from a study of T cells in localized non-small cell lung cancer. Trimming removed 3 bases from V and 2 bases from J, with 10 bases in between. The CDR3 has 14 residues. Germline-derived CDR1 and CDR2 are SGDLS and YYNGEE. Only one count was recorded for this clone. Measured with immunoSEQ multiplex PCR; TCRdb has only the in-frame clones, and not every one. In the table there are about 70,000 clones, about 81% of which are singletons. Material: peripheral blood, obtained before any cancer treatment. The receptor was derived from a female donor over 55 with stage I lung adenocarcinoma. The rearrangement links TRBV9 to TRBJ2-3, with D hard to call. CDR3 nucleotides: TGTGCCAGCAGCGCCTCTCCCATCACAGATACGCAGTATTTT. Protein: CASSASPITDTQYF.